The clone carrying this T cell receptor beta chain was counted at least ten times. V was trimmed by 5 bases and J by 3 bases, leaving 11 bases between them. The CDR3 is 13 residues long. Germline CDR1 reads DFQATT; CDR2 reads SNEGSKA (reference sequence). This sample stems from a study of Graves' ophthalmopathy and Graves' hyperthyroidism. Study information: At initial diagnosis, peripheral blood was obtained, and this preceded any treatment.

For repertoire sequencing, the TCR beta CDR3 regions were amplified from RNA transcripts. First-round RT-PCR used HTBI primers; second-round multiplex PCR followed. TCRdb independently ran MiXCR on the multiplex PCR reads; one entry per CDR3 protein. The sample yields roughly 160,000 distinct CDR3 sequences, just under 40% seen once. The origin of this receptor is a man aged 30 to 45 with Graves' ophthalmopathy. The specimen sequenced was peripheral blood. The chain employs TRBV20-1 and TRBJ1-3, with D tentatively TRBD1 (5 bases). CDR3 coding DNA: TGCAGTGCTCAGCAGGGAGGTGGAAACACCATATATTTT. This translates into CSAQQGGGNTIYF.